This T cell receptor (beta chain) was profiled in a study of blood T cell repertoires in COVID-19. Under the authors' procedure: Scientists estimated how many nucleated cells there were by amplifying reference gene primers. Generated by immunoSEQ multiplex PCR, the TCRdb table keeps only in-frame clones and is missing some. D and trimming come from the DNA, and the V and J calls and clone size come from that table. Here the sample spans 200,000 to 250,000 clones, 80% to 90% being singletons. This CDR3 is built from 15 residues. Deletions cut 1 base from V and 2 bases from J, with 11 bases between. The germline V gene has CDR1 SGHRS and CDR2 YFSETQ. This study enrolled people aged roughly 18 to 100 from about 26 US geographic areas.

V and J are TRBV5-1 and TRBJ2-3; TRBD2 might be the D (6 bases). This TCR derives from a woman aged 30 to 39 who had been exposed to COVID-19. Sequenced sample: PBMCs or T cells enriched from blood (not recorded which). The CDR3 sequence is CASSLWGGDTDTQYF. The DNA of the CDR3 is TGCGCCAGCAGCTTGTGGGGAGGAGACACAGATACGCAGTATTTT.